This T cell receptor (beta chain) originates from a study of patients and donors after allogeneic stem cell transplantation. The CDR3 has 13 amino acids. Germline CDR1 SGDLS, CDR2 YYNGEE. V lost 4 bases to trimming and J lost 4 bases, with 9 bases between them. TCRdb reanalysed the RT-PCR reads using MiXCR and keeps one entry per CDR3 protein. The sample has about 70,000 distinct CDR3 sequences, approximately 26% seen once. The sample taken for sequencing was blood, either unsorted or a sorted T cell fraction (not recorded which). The rearrangement joins TRBV9 to TRBJ1-5, with no clear D. This TCR came from a human donor who was either an allogeneic HSCT recipient or a stem cell or donor lymphocyte infusion donor (not recorded which). It is not recorded whose cells these are; they may come from a transplant donor. The chain's CDR3 is CASSRRANQPQHF. CDR3 nucleotides: TGTGCCAGCAGCAGGAGGGCAAATCAGCCCCAGCATTTT.